This T cell receptor beta chain was retrieved from a study of cytotoxic CD8 clonotypes in ibrutinib-treated CLL (dated by TCRdb to the early 2020s). Study-wide context: The cohort included around 16 treatment-naive and fewer than 12 relapsed/refractory patients; about 17 were IGHV unmutated. Responses were partial in some 24 patients and complete in 2; after median about 63 months follow-up, about 15 stayed in remission and 12 progressed. Of the 90 or so participants in the trial, roughly 26 had longitudinal samples available. Cryopreserved peripheral blood mononuclear cells were collected before treatment, at response, and at either disease progression or sustained remission. Samples averaged roughly 260,000 productive templates and 80,000 to 100,000 productive rearrangements. Response samples were taken after a median of approximately 12 months on treatment, ranging from roughly 6 to 36 months. The paper as a whole reports these results and caveats: At baseline, clonality was higher than in age-matched healthy donors and showed a strong correlation with circulating CD8+ T-cell counts. Sustained-remission and progressing patients did not have matched sampling times, and lymph node repertoires were not examined. Public clonotypes were rare and either shrank or stayed stable during treatment, and the rise in clonality at ibrutinib response reflected expansion of private clonotypes. At ibrutinib response clonality went up, during sustained remission it held steady, and at progression it dropped back toward baseline.

For TCR beta library preparation, around 2.2 micrograms of genomic DNA was extracted from cryopreserved PBMCs. Longitudinal blood samples from CLL patients on ibrutinib monotherapy underwent high-throughput TCR beta sequencing. Patients were enrolled in a phase 2 open-label single-center ibrutinib monotherapy trial. Trimming costs V 0 bases and J 3 bases, and their ends lie 11 bases apart. CDR1 and CDR2, per the germline V gene, are LGHNA and YSLEER. The CDR3 covers 16 residues, taking in both the cysteine and the phenylalanine. Just the 48-base CDR3 DNA is kept, in frame starting at base 1. Remarks on this clone: This receptor's antigen is unknown. Base qualities are not recorded, but no much larger clone differs from it by a single base.

Each clonotype received, on average, about 10x coverage in deep resolution sequencing performed on a MiSeq, where the target depth lay between 1 in 1 million and 1 in 200,000 T cells. The immunoSEQ hsTCRB Kit was used to generate the TCR beta libraries. The source study handled its data this way. The data were analyzed with ImmunoSEQ Analyzer and ImmunoSEQ Data Assistant, and V, D and J gene assignments followed IMGT definitions. Clonality, with values ranging from 0 to 1, was calculated as one minus the normalized Shannon entropy of productive rearrangement frequencies. Only overrepresented clonotypes making up at least 0.05% of the repertoire of each patient were included in the public clonotype analysis. Some 14 age-matched healthy donor repertoires from immuneACCESS served as clonality controls. Here the immuneACCESS table is served through TCRdb, limited to in-frame sequences with V and J called. Missing clones are a known gap in these copies; in checked studies unresolved V genes cover under half, and the rest lacks a known reason. V, J and clone size were drawn from that table, and D and trimming were deduced from the DNA. This sample gives about 5,500 clones in total; about three quarters of them show up just once. The top ten constitute approximately 44% of the sample.

The sample consisted of PBMCs, taken before ibrutinib treatment. The sequence is built from TRBV4-3 and TRBJ2-2; no confident D gene assignment can be made. This receptor was obtained from a human donor with chronic lymphocytic leukemia. In nucleotides, the sequence is TGCGCCAGCAGCCAAGATAGTTCAAGTCACACCGGGGAGCTGTTTTTT. It specifies CASSQDSSSHTGELFF.